This T cell receptor (beta chain) derives from a study of shared clonotypes between healthy human individuals. The protocol was immunoSEQ multiplex PCR, while the TCRdb copy is restricted to in-frame clones and leaves out a portion. The sample holds over a million clones; 70% to 80% are singletons and the top ten take roughly 0.57%. Germline CDR1 MGHRA, CDR2 YSYEKL. V was pared by 4 bases and J by 1 base, with 0 bases of the junction left unmatched. This CDR3 is built from 14 residues. The J gene is TRBJ2-3, the V gene TRBV4-1, with TRBD1 matching over 9 bases. The specimen sequenced was memory CD4+ T cells from PBMCs. Subset meaning: CD45RA-negative fraction. The source is a man between 18 and 35 years old in good health. Some clones in this sample may be carry-over from other donors' samples. CDR3 amino acids: CASSRQGGTDTQYF. CDR3 in DNA: TGCGCCAGCAGCCGACAGGGGGGCACAGATACGCAGTATTTT.